At least ten counts were recorded for the clone carrying this T cell receptor (beta chain). What it binds is not known. This sample is drawn from a study of glioma-infiltrating T cells. The study's findings and limits: Patients with low tissue-blood divergence carried a signature set of shared blood CDR3 motifs.

This CDR3 has 13 amino acids. Germline V gives CDR1 DFQATT, CDR2 SNEGSKA (reference sequence). With 0 bases removed from V and 0 bases from J, the gap between germline ends came to 5 bases. Using RNA template, CDR3s of TCR alpha and beta were amplified with iRepertoire arm-PCR. One entry per CDR3 protein, called by TCRdb with MiXCR from the multiplex PCR reads. The repertoire holds about 410,000 distinct CDR3 sequences, 35% to 45% seen once, with around 11% in the top ten. The rearrangement joins TRBV20-1 to TRBJ1-1; D is unresolved. Sequenced sample: glioma tissue, nonneoplastic brain tissue, or PBMCs (not recorded which). The receptor was isolated from a human donor with low-grade glioma or glioblastoma, undergoing nonglioma brain surgery, or in good health (not recorded which). The CDR3 here is CSAREGMNTEAFF. The CDR3 DNA follows: TGCAGTGCTAGAGAGGGCATGAACACTGAAGCTTTCTTT.